These T cell receptor beta chains were read from a single sample in a study of control samples from healthy donors and cancer patients. Profiled with immunoSEQ multiplex PCR; TCRdb holds only in-frame clones, not every one. The repertoire has 60,000 to 70,000 clones, 70% to 90% of them found once; the top ten carry approximately 5%. The sequenced material came from blood. These receptors were taken from a man in his forties in good health. Each CDR3 is given with its conserved first and last residue. A D gene is named only where the DNA matches it firmly. Some rows mark clone size as missing; the rest say once, few, many or name a class of expanded clone.

-	TRBV18	-	TRBJ1-1	TGTGCCAGCTCCACCGCCGTGGGCACTGAAGCTTTCTTT	CASSTAVGTEAFF
TRBD1	TRBV7-2	-	TRBJ1-2	TGTGCCAGCAGCGGACAGGAAAACTATGGCTACACCTTC	CASSGQENYGYTF
-	TRBV10-3	once	TRBJ1-3	TGTGCCATCAGTGAGTCCGACCTGGGGGGAAACACCATATATTTT	CAISESDLGGNTIYF
-	TRBV6-5	-	TRBJ1-4	TGTGCCAGCAGTTTAACCTTAACCGAGGGGTGGGAAAAACTGTTTTTT	CASSLTLTEGWEKLFF
TRBD1	TRBV29-1	-	TRBJ2-2	TGCAGCGTTAAACAGGGGGCCGGGGAGCTGTTTTTT	CSVKQGAGELFF
-	TRBV14	once	TRBJ1-1	TGTGCCAGCAGCCAATCTGCAGGGAACACTGAAGCTTTCTTT	CASSQSAGNTEAFF
-	TRBV10-3	-	TRBJ1-2	TGTGCCATCAGTGAAGGGTCAGCTGCTAACTATGGCTACACCTTC	CAISEGSAANYGYTF
-	TRBV30	-	TRBJ2-1	TGTGCCTGGAGAGATAGCTCCTACAATGAGCAGTTCTTC	CAWRDSSYNEQFF
TRBD1	TRBV28	once	TRBJ1-2	TGTGCCAGCAGCCTCGACAGGGACTATGGCTACACCTTC	CASSLDRDYGYTF
TRBD2	TRBV30	few	TRBJ2-2	TGTGCCTGGAGCCGACTAGCGATGAACACCGGGGAGCTGTTTTTT	CAWSRLAMNTGELFF
-	TRBV5-1	-	TRBJ2-7	TGCGCCAGCAGCTTTCCCGACGGAGCCGATTACGAGCAGTACTTC	CASSFPDGADYEQYF
TRBD1	TRBV6-5	-	TRBJ1-1	TGTGCCAGCAGTCCTACTACAGGGGGCCTCAAAGCTTTCTTT	CASSPTTGGLKAFF
TRBD1	TRBV7-9	-	TRBJ2-1	TGTGCCAGCAGCCAGCTCGGACAGGGGGCTTACAATGAGCAGTTCTTC	CASSQLGQGAYNEQFF
TRBD1	TRBV7-6	-	TRBJ1-6	TGTGCCAGCAGCCTGGGACAGGGAGATTCACCCCTCCACTTT	CASSLGQGDSPLHF
-	TRBV6-1	-	TRBJ1-1	TGTGCCAGCAGTGAACTCAGGGTTAGGCTGAACACTGAAGCTTTCTTT	CASSELRVRLNTEAFF
-	TRBV12-3/TRBV12-4	-	TRBJ1-5	TGTGCCAGCAGTTACAGCAATCAGCCCCAGCATTTT	CASSYSNQPQHF
-	TRBV2	-	TRBJ2-7	TGTGCCAGCACCCGGAGGGGGGGTGACGAGCAGTACTTC	CASTRRGGDEQYF
-	TRBV7-6	-	TRBJ2-3	TGTGCCAGCCGTGCCCTTCCTAGCACAGATACGCAGTATTTT	CASRALPSTDTQYF
-	TRBV6-5	-	TRBJ1-4	TGTGCCAGCAGTTACGGCAGGGGAGGCGAAAAACTGTTTTTT	CASSYGRGGEKLFF
-	TRBV6-2/TRBV6-3	few	TRBJ1-3	TGTGCCAGCAGCCCACCCCCGGCAGCCTTCGGAAACACCATATATTTT	CASSPPPAAFGNTIYF
TRBD2	TRBV6-5	-	TRBJ2-7	TGTGCCAGCAGTTACGTCCTAGCGGGAGGGTACGAGCAGTACTTC	CASSYVLAGGYEQYF
-	TRBV6-6	few	TRBJ2-7	TGTGCCAGCAGTTACCAACAGGGAACCTACGAGCAGTACTTC	CASSYQQGTYEQYF
-	TRBV7-2	-	TRBJ2-3	TGTGCCAGCAGCCCGATGTGGGTTCGAAGCACAGATACGCAGTATTTT	CASSPMWVRSTDTQYF
-	TRBV6-1	-	TRBJ2-7	TGTGCCAGCAGTGAAGCGTCGGTAAGCGCGGGCTACGAGCAGTACTTC	CASSEASVSAGYEQYF
TRBD2	TRBV11-3	-	TRBJ2-3	TGTGCCAGCAGCCAGGGAGGGATGTCGGCAGATACGCAGTATTTT	CASSQGGMSADTQYF
TRBD1	TRBV6-5	-	TRBJ2-7	TGTGCCAGCAGTTGGCCGGGACAGGGGGCCGAGCAGTACTTC	CASSWPGQGAEQYF
TRBD1	TRBV2	-	TRBJ1-5	TGTGCCAGCAGGGGACAGAGCAATCAGCCCCAGCATTTT	CASRGQSNQPQHF
-	TRBV7-2	-	TRBJ2-3	TGTGCCAGCAGCTTAGAGTGGGCAGGGGTTGGGGATACGCAGTATTTT	CASSLEWAGVGDTQYF
-	TRBV5-1	-	TRBJ1-2	TGCGCCAGCAGCTTGCAGCAGGGAGCTAACTATGGCTACACCTTC	CASSLQQGANYGYTF
TRBD1	TRBV9	once	TRBJ1-1	TGTGCCAGCAGCGCTACACAGGGGTTCACTGAAGCTTTCTTT	CASSATQGFTEAFF
-	TRBV12-5	-	TRBJ1-5	TGTGCTAGTTGTCTTGGCGGGAATCAGCCCCAGCATTTT	CASCLGGNQPQHF
TRBD2	TRBV4-3	-	TRBJ2-1	TGCGCCAGCAGCCAAGAGGGGGGGGGCAATGAGCAGTTCTTC	CASSQEGGGNEQFF
TRBD1	TRBV3-1/TRBV3-2	few	TRBJ1-6	TGTGCCAGCAGCCCAGGGGGCAGTTCACCCCTCCACTTT	CASSPGGSSPLHF
-	TRBV3-1/TRBV3-2	-	TRBJ1-1	TGTGCCAGCAGCCAAGTCAGGGACCTGGGCACTGAAGCTTTCTTT	CASSQVRDLGTEAFF
-	TRBV19	-	TRBJ2-3	TGTGCCAGTAGTATAGGGGCTAGCCGCGTCGCAGATACGCAGTATTTT	CASSIGASRVADTQYF
-	TRBV9	-	TRBJ2-7	TGTGCCAGCAGCGTAAGTCCAGGGTCTGGTTCCTACGAGCAGTACTTC	CASSVSPGSGSYEQYF
-	TRBV10-3	-	TRBJ2-1	TGTGCCATCAGTGAGACCCCTCAAGTTAATGAGCAGTTCTTC	CAISETPQVNEQFF
TRBD1	TRBV4-2	many	TRBJ2-7	TGTGCCAGCAGCCTGGGGACAGGGAACGACGAGCAGTACTTC	CASSLGTGNDEQYF
TRBD1	TRBV7-3	once	TRBJ1-2	TGTGCCAGCAGCTCCGGGACAGGGACCTATGGCTACACCTTC	CASSSGTGTYGYTF
TRBD2	TRBV7-2	-	TRBJ2-1	TGTGCCAGCAGCTTCGCGGGGGGGCCCTTCGATGAGCAGTTCTTC	CASSFAGGPFDEQFF
-	TRBV5-3	-	TRBJ2-5	TGTGCCAGAAGCCCCCGGCGCGTGTGGGCGCGGACGTACCAAGAGACCCAGTACTTC	CARSPRRVWARTYQETQYF
-	TRBV10-3	-	TRBJ1-4	TGTGCCATCCAGACAGGCCTTAATGAAAAACTGTTTTTT	CAIQTGLNEKLFF